A selection of T cell receptor beta chains follows, all from one sample in a study of PD-1 blockade in mismatch repair-deficient tumors. The data were produced by immunoSEQ multiplex PCR, yet TCRdb's version contains in-frame clones alone and is incomplete. The sample shows about 63,000 clones, more than 70% of them seen only once. Sequences were derived from peripheral blood, sampled 52 weeks after starting pembrolizumab. Receptors originate from an adult with mismatch repair-deficient cancer. The CDR3 runs from the conserved cysteine through the conserved F or W. The D gene is left open where the match is weak. Size is stated for part of the rows, as once, few or many counts, or as a class when the clone is expanded.

v_gene: TRBV4-3
abundance: -
j_gene: TRBJ2-1
d_gene: -
CDR3nt: TGCGCCAGCAGCCAAGGTAGCCTGCACAATGAGCAGTTCTTC
CDR3aa: CASSQGSLHNEQFF

v_gene: TRBV7-2
abundance: -
j_gene: TRBJ1-2
d_gene: -
CDR3nt: TGTGCCAGCAGCTTGGGTGGGACCGTATATGGCTACACCTTC
CDR3aa: CASSLGGTVYGYTF

v_gene: TRBV5-1
abundance: -
j_gene: TRBJ2-3
d_gene: -
CDR3nt: TGCGCCAGCAGCTTATACAGTCCCCCGAGCCCAGATACGCAGTATTTT
CDR3aa: CASSLYSPPSPDTQYF

v_gene: TRBV4-1
abundance: -
j_gene: TRBJ1-1
d_gene: TRBD1
CDR3nt: TGCGCCAGCAGCCACCGAAAACAGGGGGCCAGCGCTGAAGCTTTCTTT
CDR3aa: CASSHRKQGASAEAFF

v_gene: TRBV27
abundance: -
j_gene: TRBJ2-1
d_gene: -
CDR3nt: TGTGCCAGCAGTTTATCCCCCGGGGACAATGAGCAGTTCTTC
CDR3aa: CASSLSPGDNEQFF

v_gene: TRBV13
abundance: once
j_gene: TRBJ2-7
d_gene: TRBD2
CDR3nt: TGTGCCAGCAGCTTTACTAGCGGGAGGGCCCCCTACGAGCAGTACTTC
CDR3aa: CASSFTSGRAPYEQYF

v_gene: TRBV18
abundance: -
j_gene: TRBJ2-2
d_gene: TRBD1
CDR3nt: TGTGCCAGCTCAGCAACACAGGGGGCCGGGGAGCTGTTTTTT
CDR3aa: CASSATQGAGELFF

v_gene: TRBV6-6
abundance: few
j_gene: TRBJ1-1
d_gene: -
CDR3nt: TGTGCCAGCAGTTACTCGTTGAACACTGAAGCTTTCTTT
CDR3aa: CASSYSLNTEAFF

v_gene: TRBV28
abundance: -
j_gene: TRBJ2-6
d_gene: TRBD2
CDR3nt: TGTGCCAGCAGTTTGCCTAGCGGGGACTGGGCCAACGTCCTGACTTTC
CDR3aa: CASSLPSGDWANVLTF

v_gene: TRBV4-2
abundance: once
j_gene: TRBJ1-1
d_gene: TRBD1
CDR3nt: TGTGCCAGCAGCCAAGGACAGGGGATGATGACGAACACTGAAGCTTTCTTT
CDR3aa: CASSQGQGMMTNTEAFF

v_gene: TRBV27
abundance: -
j_gene: TRBJ2-7
d_gene: -
CDR3nt: TGTGCCAGCAGTTTAACTGGAAGCGGCTCCTACGAGCAGTACTTC
CDR3aa: CASSLTGSGSYEQYF

v_gene: TRBV11-3
abundance: -
j_gene: TRBJ2-4
d_gene: -
CDR3nt: TGTGCCAGCAGCCGACGACAAGGGGCCAAAAACATTCAGTACTTC
CDR3aa: CASSRRQGAKNIQYF

v_gene: TRBV13
abundance: -
j_gene: TRBJ1-2
d_gene: TRBD1
CDR3nt: TGTGCCAGCAGCCAGCGGGACAGAGCCCTCTATGGCTACACCTTC
CDR3aa: CASSQRDRALYGYTF

v_gene: TRBV4-3
abundance: once
j_gene: TRBJ2-1
d_gene: -
CDR3nt: TGCGCCAGCAGCCAAGAGAATGAGCAGTTCTTC
CDR3aa: CASSQENEQFF

v_gene: TRBV2
abundance: -
j_gene: TRBJ2-7
d_gene: -
CDR3nt: TGTGCCAGCAGTGGGGGACACCGAACCTACGAGCAGTACTTC
CDR3aa: CASSGGHRTYEQYF

v_gene: TRBV6-5
abundance: -
j_gene: TRBJ2-7
d_gene: TRBD1
CDR3nt: TGTGCCAGCGGGACAGACTCCTACGAGCAGTACTTC
CDR3aa: CASGTDSYEQYF

v_gene: TRBV7-3
abundance: -
j_gene: TRBJ2-5
d_gene: -
CDR3nt: TGTGCCAGCAGCTTATCCCGCGGTGGTATAGCTCAAGAGACCCAGTACTTC
CDR3aa: CASSLSRGGIAQETQYF

v_gene: TRBV7-9
abundance: -
j_gene: TRBJ1-2
d_gene: -
CDR3nt: TGTGCCACCGCGAGGCCGCCTTATGGCTACACCTTC
CDR3aa: CATARPPYGYTF

v_gene: TRBV27
abundance: -
j_gene: TRBJ2-5
d_gene: -
CDR3nt: TGTGCCAGCAGTCCCATTCCCCGGACGGTTCCGCCGGGACAAGAGACCCAGTACTTC
CDR3aa: CASSPIPRTVPPGQETQYF

v_gene: TRBV5-1
abundance: -
j_gene: TRBJ2-7
d_gene: -
CDR3nt: TGCGCCAGCAGCTTGGTGGGTACCACCTACGAGCAGTACTTC
CDR3aa: CASSLVGTTYEQYF

v_gene: TRBV7-2
abundance: -
j_gene: TRBJ2-3
d_gene: -
CDR3nt: TGTGCCAGCAGCTTTTTTGCGAGCACAGATACGCAGTATTTT
CDR3aa: CASSFFASTDTQYF

v_gene: TRBV5-1
abundance: -
j_gene: TRBJ1-2
d_gene: -
CDR3nt: TGCGCCAGCAGCTTGTGGCAGGGGAGCTATGGCTACACCTTC
CDR3aa: CASSLWQGSYGYTF

v_gene: TRBV9
abundance: -
j_gene: TRBJ2-3
d_gene: -
CDR3nt: TGTGCCAGCAATTTCAAGGGAGGTCCCACAGATACGCAGTATTTT
CDR3aa: CASNFKGGPTDTQYF

v_gene: TRBV10-2
abundance: few
j_gene: TRBJ2-7
d_gene: TRBD2
CDR3nt: TGCGCCAGCTCGGGACTAGCGGTTTACGAGCAGTACTTC
CDR3aa: CASSGLAVYEQYF

v_gene: TRBV13
abundance: -
j_gene: TRBJ2-1
d_gene: TRBD1
CDR3nt: TGTGCCAGCAGCCCAACCGGGACAGGGGCCTACAATGAGCAGTTCTTC
CDR3aa: CASSPTGTGAYNEQFF

v_gene: TRBV29-1
abundance: -
j_gene: TRBJ1-1
d_gene: -
CDR3nt: TGCAGCGTTGAAGACAGGGGTGAAGCTTTCTTT
CDR3aa: CSVEDRGEAFF

v_gene: TRBV11-2
abundance: -
j_gene: TRBJ2-7
d_gene: -
CDR3nt: TGTGCCAGCAGCTTAGTAGAGGGGTTCTACAAGCAGTACTTC
CDR3aa: CASSLVEGFYKQYF

v_gene: TRBV7-6
abundance: -
j_gene: TRBJ2-3
d_gene: TRBD1
CDR3nt: TGTGCCAGCAGCTTCCGACAGGGGACGACAGATACGCAGTATTTT
CDR3aa: CASSFRQGTTDTQYF

v_gene: TRBV7-2
abundance: -
j_gene: TRBJ1-5
d_gene: -
CDR3nt: TGTGCCAGCAGCCCCGGACGGTATAGCAATCAGCCCCAGCATTTT
CDR3aa: CASSPGRYSNQPQHF

v_gene: TRBV13
abundance: -
j_gene: TRBJ1-4
d_gene: -
CDR3nt: TGTGCCAGCAGCTTGGGGGGTCGGGGGTCTAATGAAAAACTGTTTTTT
CDR3aa: CASSLGGRGSNEKLFF

v_gene: TRBV5-1
abundance: once
j_gene: TRBJ2-5
d_gene: TRBD1
CDR3nt: TGCGCCAGCAGCTTGCGGACAGGGGCGCAGGAGACCCAGTACTTC
CDR3aa: CASSLRTGAQETQYF

v_gene: TRBV9
abundance: -
j_gene: TRBJ1-3
d_gene: -
CDR3nt: TGTGCCAGCAGAGCCGGGACGGCTTCTGGAAACACCATATATTTT
CDR3aa: CASRAGTASGNTIYF

v_gene: TRBV28
abundance: -
j_gene: TRBJ2-7
d_gene: TRBD1
CDR3nt: TGTGCCAGCAGTTTCTCCGACAGGGACCACGAGCAGTACTTC
CDR3aa: CASSFSDRDHEQYF